This is a list of T cell receptor beta chains from one sample in a study of CD8 T cells in Susac syndrome. TCRdb re-called the immunoSEQ multiplex PCR reads with MiXCR, one entry per CDR3 protein. The repertoire holds roughly 160,000 distinct CDR3 sequences, with around 96% as singletons. The sample comprised CD4+ T cells from PBMCs. These receptors all stem from a human donor in good health. Both conserved end residues are part of each CDR3. A D gene is named only where the DNA matches it firmly.

DNA: TGTGCCAGCAGGCCCCTAGGCGACGAGCAGTACTTC
CDR3: CASRPLGDEQYF
V: TRBV2
J: TRBJ2-7
D: -

DNA: TGCAGTGCTAGAGATCAGGGGAACAGGGTCCACGAGCAGTACTTC
CDR3: CSARDQGNRVHEQYF
V: TRBV20-1
J: TRBJ2-7
D: -

DNA: TGTGCCAGCAGCTTAAGCGGCGGGGCCGGGGCTACTGAAGCTTTCTTT
CDR3: CASSLSGGAGATEAFF
V: TRBV7-3
J: TRBJ1-1
D: -

DNA: TGTGCCAGCAGTGTTGACTGGGGTGCAGAGACCCAGTACTTC
CDR3: CASSVDWGAETQYF
V: TRBV6-2/TRBV6-3
J: TRBJ2-5
D: -

DNA: TGTGCCAGCAGTCTTAATGAAAAACTGTTTTTT
CDR3: CASSLNEKLFF
V: TRBV12-3/TRBV12-4
J: TRBJ1-4
D: -

DNA: TGCGCCAGCAGCTTGGTTCCGGGAGAGACCCAGTACTTC
CDR3: CASSLVPGETQYF
V: TRBV5-1
J: TRBJ2-5
D: -

DNA: TGTGCCAGCAGCTTCTCAGGCAGCCAAGAGACCCAGTACTTC
CDR3: CASSFSGSQETQYF
V: TRBV9
J: TRBJ2-5
D: -

DNA: TGCAGTGCTAGAGATCGTGGAGGGGACAATTCACCCCTCCACTTT
CDR3: CSARDRGGDNSPLHF
V: TRBV20-1
J: TRBJ1-6
D: -

DNA: TGCAGCGCCTGGACAGGGGGAGGTGAAAAACTGTTTTTT
CDR3: CSAWTGGGEKLFF
V: TRBV29-1
J: TRBJ1-4
D: TRBD1

DNA: TGCAGCAGCTCTCCGGGACCCACTGAAGCTTTCTTT
CDR3: CSSSPGPTEAFF
V: TRBV29-1
J: TRBJ1-1
D: -

DNA: TGCAGTGCCGGGACTAGCGGGACCGGGGAGCTGTTTTTT
CDR3: CSAGTSGTGELFF
V: TRBV20-1
J: TRBJ2-2
D: TRBD2

DNA: TGTGCCAGCAGGGAAGGACTAGCGGGGATGCAGTACTTC
CDR3: CASREGLAGMQYF
V: TRBV2
J: TRBJ2-7
D: TRBD2